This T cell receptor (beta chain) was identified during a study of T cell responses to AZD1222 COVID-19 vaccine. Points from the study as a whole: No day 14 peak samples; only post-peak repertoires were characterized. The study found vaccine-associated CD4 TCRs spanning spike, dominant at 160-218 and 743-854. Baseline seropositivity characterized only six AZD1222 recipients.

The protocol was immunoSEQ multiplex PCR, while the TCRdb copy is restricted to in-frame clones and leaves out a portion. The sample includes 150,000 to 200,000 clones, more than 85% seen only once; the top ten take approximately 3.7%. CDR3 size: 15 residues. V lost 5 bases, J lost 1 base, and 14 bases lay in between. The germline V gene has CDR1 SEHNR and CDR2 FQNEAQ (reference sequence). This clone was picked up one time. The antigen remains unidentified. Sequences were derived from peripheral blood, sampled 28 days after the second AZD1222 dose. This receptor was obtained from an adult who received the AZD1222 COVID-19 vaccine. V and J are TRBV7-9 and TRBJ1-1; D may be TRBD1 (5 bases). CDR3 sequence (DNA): TGTGCCAGCAGCCAACAGGCTGACAAGAACACTGAAGCTTTCTTT. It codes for CASSQQADKNTEAFF.